The 21 T cell receptor beta chains below were found in one sample sequenced in a study of cytomegalovirus exposure and HLA in healthy donors (dated by TCRdb to between 2016 and 2019). Libraries were made using the immunoSEQ multiplex PCR assay. The multiplex PCR relied on a mix of 60 forward primers for TCR Vbeta segments and 13 reverse primers for TCR Jbeta segments. What TCRdb holds here is the immuneACCESS table cut down to in-frame rearrangements. Part of the clones is not present; checked against another copy, under half of the missing clones reflect an unresolved V gene, and the others are unexplained. The sample profile shows 200,000 to 250,000 clones; less than 85% of them were found once. The ten largest account for 0.63% of the sample. The specimen sequenced was PBMCs. All receptors come from a man between 18 and 35 years old in good health and CMV-seronegative.

This clone was seen a single time. Other DNA variants within this sample encode the same CDR3. V and J are TRBV18 and TRBJ1-3; the match to TRBD1 covers 9 bases. Germline lookup yields CDR1 KGHSH and CDR2 LQKENI. This CDR3 is 15 amino acids long. Trimming removed 6 bases from V and 0 bases from J; junction bases left unmatched: 3. The CDR3 reads CASSPGQGSGNTIYF. CDR3 DNA sequence: TGTGCCAGCTCCCCGGGACAGGGCTCTGGAAACACCATATATTTT.

As regards this clone: One end of the junction varies from germline; a read error may be responsible. CDR3 protein: CSSSLNWLLMNTEAFF. As DNA, the CDR3 is TGTTCCAGCAGCTTAAATTGGCTGTTGATGAACACTGAAGCTTTCTTT. The chain employs TRBV7-9 and TRBJ1-1; unclear D gene. Germline V lookup: CDR1 SEHNR, CDR2 FQNEAQ (reference sequence). The CDR3 runs 16 residues.

The chain combines TRBV11-2 with TRBJ1-1; 8 bases align to TRBD1. With 3 bases clipped from V and 3 bases from J, the junction kept 3 bases outside the gene matches. Germline values: CDR1 SGHAT, CDR2 FQNNGV. The CDR3 covers 14 residues. The CDR3 protein is CASSFQGADTEAFF. The CDR3 bases are TGTGCCAGCAGCTTCCAGGGGGCCGACACTGAAGCTTTCTTT.

This clone was seen a handful of times. The chain recombines TRBV30 with TRBJ2-7, with D unclear. The germline gives CDR1 GTSNPN, CDR2 SVGIG (reference sequence). The CDR3 totals 12 residues. The V end was cut by 4 bases, the J end by 2 bases, with 9 bases between. CDR3 in amino acids: CAWKAATYEQYF. The CDR3 DNA reads TGTGCCTGGAAGGCGGCGACCTACGAGCAGTACTTC. Full variable domain (rest looked up from reference TRBV30 and TRBJ2-7): SQTIHQWPATLVQPVGSPLSLECTVEGTSNPNLYWYRQAAGRGLQLLFYSVGIGQISSEVPQNLSASRPQDRQFILSSKKLLLSDSGFYLCAWKAATYEQYFGPGTRLTVT.

The rearrangement joins TRBV19 to TRBJ1-1; tentatively, D is TRBD1 (5 bases). The germline CDR1 and CDR2 sequences are LNHDA and SQIVND (reference sequence). V dropped 3 bases and J dropped 2 bases, with 10 bases sitting between them. The CDR3 sequence is 14 residues long. Here the CDR3 reads CASSMPGHNTEAFF. DNA for the CDR3: TGTGCCAGTAGTATGCCAGGGCACAACACTGAAGCTTTCTTT.

The J gene is TRBJ2-1, the V gene TRBV4-1, with a possible D match to TRBD2 (6 bases). This CDR3 comprises 13 residues. The germline gives CDR1 MGHRA, CDR2 YSYEKL. Trimming pared 3 bases from V and 7 bases from J, leaving 10 bases between. In DNA form, the CDR3 reads TGCGCCAGCAGCCATAGACTAGGGAATGAGCAGTTCTTC. This gives the protein CASSHRLGNEQFF.

In its sample, this clone was seen once. V is TRBV5-8 and J is TRBJ1-1; D is unresolved. Trimming stripped 2 bases from V and 4 bases from J, with 15 bases between. This CDR3 has 15 amino acids. Looked up from germline, CDR1 is SGHTS and CDR2 is YDEGEE. CDR3 DNA: TGTGCCAGCAGCTTTAGTGGAGGGATCGGCACTGAAGCTTTCTTT. Translated: CASSFSGGIGTEAFF.

Only one count was recorded for this clone. This chain connects TRBV4-2 to TRBJ2-3, with 8 bases lining up with TRBD2. Germline loops: CDR1 LGHNA, CDR2 YNFKEQ. V was clipped by 4 bases and J by 3 bases; unmatched bases: 3. CDR3 length: 14 residues. The CDR3 loop reads CASSLSGATDTQYF. DNA of the CDR3: TGTGCCAGCAGCCTTAGCGGGGCTACAGATACGCAGTATTTT.

The chain has TRBV2 and TRBJ2-6; D is possibly TRBD2 (6 bases). The CDR3 runs 17 residues. Trimming stripped 6 bases from V and 3 bases from J, with 18 bases between. From germline, CDR1 is SNHLY and CDR2 FYNNEI. The CDR3 protein is CASRDRGFLNGANVLTF. CDR3 nucleotides: TGTGCCAGCAGGGACCGGGGGTTTTTAAATGGGGCCAACGTCCTGACTTTC.

The chain uses TRBV11-2 and TRBJ2-1; tentative D call: TRBD2 (5 bases). V was cut by 5 bases and J by 0 bases, with 11 bases left in between. The CDR3 extends over 15 amino acids. The germline V gene encodes CDR1 SGHAT and CDR2 FQNNGV. The CDR3 loop is CASSASGFSYNEQFF. Here the CDR3 DNA reads TGTGCCAGCAGCGCCAGCGGCTTCTCCTACAATGAGCAGTTCTTC.

CDR3 DNA: TGTGCCAGCTCACAGGGAGATACTGAAGCTTTCTTT. Amino acids: CASSQGDTEAFF. The chain combines TRBV18 with TRBJ1-1; D is unclear. V gave up 4 bases and J gave up 5 bases, with 8 bases separating them. The CDR3 runs 12 residues. The germline CDR1 and CDR2 sequences are KGHSH and LQKENI.

V gene TRBV5-4 combines with J gene TRBJ2-6, with TRBD1 identical over 10 bases. The J segment lost 2 bases and the V segment lost 0 bases, leaving 5 bases of the junction unmatched. Germline values: CDR1 SGHNT, CDR2 YYREEE (reference sequence). This CDR3 has 18 residues. The CDR3 spells CASSLGDRGDTGANVLTF. The CDR3 DNA is TGTGCCAGCAGCTTGGGGGACAGGGGAGATACTGGGGCCAACGTCCTGACTTTC. The full variable domain, in which reference TRBV5-4 and TRBJ2-6 provide the parts outside the CDR3, is ETGVTQSPTHLIKTRGQQVTLRCSSQSGHNTVSWYQQALGQGPQFIFQYYREEENGRGNFPPRFSGLQFPNYSSELNVNALELDDSALYLCASSLGDRGDTGANVLTFGAGSRLTVL.

The gene calls are TRBV9 and TRBJ2-1, with TRBD2 identical over 10 bases. CDR3 size: 16 residues. Germline lookup yields CDR1 SGDLS and CDR2 YYNGEE. The V gene end was trimmed by 0 bases and the J gene end by 7 bases; junction bases not matched to a gene: 7. In DNA form, the CDR3 reads TGTGCCAGCAGCGTAGTTTGGACTAGCGGTATAAATGAGCAGTTCTTC. Its protein is CASSVVWTSGINEQFF.

The chain recombines TRBV6-6 with TRBJ2-3; D uncertain. Per the germline V gene, CDR1 is MNHNY and CDR2 is SVGAGI (reference sequence). The CDR3 has 14 residues. V was shortened by 4 bases and J by 0 bases, with 8 bases between the two germline ends. Here the CDR3 DNA reads TGTGCCAGCAGTTGGAGACTTAGCACAGATACGCAGTATTTT. Translated, it gives CASSWRLSTDTQYF.

This clone was seen a few times. The rearrangement joins TRBV7-9 to TRBJ2-7, with 12 bases that match TRBD2. This CDR3 is built from 15 residues. Germline lookup yields CDR1 SEHNR and CDR2 FQNEAQ (reference sequence). V trimming: 4 bases; J trimming: 5 bases; junction bases outside the gene matches: 6. Written as DNA, the CDR3 is TGTGCCAGCAGCTGGGCTAGCGGGAGGGCAGACGAGCAGTACTTC. Protein sequence: CASSWASGRADEQYF.

The chain couples TRBV5-4 to TRBJ1-2; D gene ambiguous. Germline V gives CDR1 SGHNT, CDR2 YYREEE (reference sequence). The CDR3 is made up of 12 amino acids. The germline V and J ends were trimmed by 10 bases and 3 bases, with 13 bases remaining between them. The DNA for the CDR3 is TGTGCCGTGAGACGGGGAGACTATGGCTACACCTTC. Its translation is CAVRRGDYGYTF.

The J gene is TRBJ1-2, the V gene TRBV6-1, with D unclear. The CDR3 is made up of 14 amino acids. From germline, CDR1 is MNHNS and CDR2 SASEGT. V was trimmed by 6 bases and J by 8 bases, leaving 19 bases between them. The CDR3 loop reads CASRGLGLLEGYTF. The CDR3 DNA follows: TGTGCCAGCAGAGGCCTGGGTCTCTTGGAGGGCTACACCTTC.

The chain has TRBV2 and TRBJ2-3; 11 positions agree with TRBD2. This CDR3 has 14 residues. V dropped 6 bases and J dropped 6; count of bases not matched to a gene: 5. Germline assignment: CDR1 SNHLY and CDR2 FYNNEI. The CDR3 DNA follows: TGTGCCAGCAGGGCCGGGACTAGCGGCGATACGCAGTATTTT. It specifies CASRAGTSGDTQYF.

The chain is built from TRBV7-6 and TRBJ2-1, with a possible D match to TRBD2 (6 bases). Trimming removed 3 bases from V and 8 bases from J, with 14 bases in between. The CDR3 totals 14 residues. Germline V gene sequence: CDR1 SGHVS, CDR2 FNYEAQ. The CDR3 nucleotides are TGTGCCAGCAGCTTCGGGGGACCGGGTTATGAGCAGTTCTTC. It specifies CASSFGGPGYEQFF.

CDR3 DNA sequence: TGTGCCAGCAGTGTGGAGAGGATCCCTAACTATGGCTACACCTTC. Translated, it gives CASSVERIPNYGYTF. The chain joins TRBV6-1 to TRBJ1-2; D gene unclear. CDR1 is MNHNS and CDR2 is SASEGT in the germline V gene. V dropped 4 bases and J dropped 0 bases, with 12 bases sitting between them. This CDR3 has 15 residues.

CDR3 protein: CASSVDNYSNQPQHF. In DNA, the CDR3 is TGTGCCAGCAGTGTGGACAACTATAGCAATCAGCCCCAGCATTTT. The rearrangement links TRBV6-1 to TRBJ1-5; D perhaps matches TRBD1 (5 bases). Germline values: CDR1 MNHNS, CDR2 SASEGT. V shed 4 bases and J shed 0 bases, with 10 bases lying between them. This CDR3 contains 15 residues.